The 23 T cell receptor beta chains below were found in one sample sequenced in a study of CD8 T cells in Susac syndrome. An amount of RNA that ranged from 0.5 to 1 ug was reverse transcribed with random hexamers. Each CDR3 protein is one row after TCRdb ran MiXCR on the immunoSEQ multiplex PCR reads. The sample lists around 190,000 distinct CDR3 sequences; 80% to 95% were seen once. Material for sequencing was CD4+ T cells from PBMCs. The receptor source for this set is a human donor in good health.

The chain combines TRBV4-1 with TRBJ2-7; no clear D. Germline V gene lookup returns CDR1 MGHRA and CDR2 YSYEKL. This CDR3 spans 13 amino acids. The V and J ends lost 0 bases and 6 bases respectively, with 9 bases between them. The CDR3 nucleotides are TGCGCCAGCAGCCAAGATTCGGACGGCGAGCAGTACGTC. Protein sequence: CASSQDSDGEQYV.

The J gene is TRBJ2-7, the V gene TRBV30, with 7 bases matching TRBD1. Germline loops: CDR1 GTSNPN, CDR2 SVGIG (reference sequence). The length of the CDR3 is 13 residues. Trimming cost V 7 bases and J 5 bases; bases outside gene matches: 11. In nucleotides, the CDR3 is TGTGCCTCCCGACAGGGCCGCAGCCACGAGCAGTACTTC. Translated: CASRQGRSHEQYF.

This chain joins TRBV15 and TRBJ2-3; D is possibly TRBD1 (5 bases). The V end was cut by 3 bases, the J end by 5 bases, with 9 bases between. Germline lookup yields CDR1 LNHNV and CDR2 YYDKDF (reference sequence). CDR3 length: 13 amino acids. The CDR3 DNA is TGTGCCACCAGCAGGGACACTTTAGATACGCAGTATTTT. This sequence encodes CATSRDTLDTQYF.

The genes are TRBV28 and TRBJ2-5; the D gene is possibly TRBD2 (6 bases). This CDR3 comprises 15 residues. The V end lost 8 bases, the J end lost 4 bases, and 20 bases lay between the germline ends. CDR1 and CDR2 from the germline V gene are MDHEN and SYDVKM. In DNA, the CDR3 is TGTGCCAGCTCCCCGGTGGTCGTGGGGGGAGAGACCCAGTACTTC. Protein sequence: CASSPVVVGGETQYF.

V is TRBV6-2 or TRBV6-3 and J is TRBJ1-2; D might be TRBD1 (5 bases). There are 13 residues in the CDR3. From germline, CDR1 is MNHEY and CDR2 SVGEGT. V was clipped by 7 bases and J by 2 bases, with 11 bases between them. CDR3 DNA sequence: TGTGCCAGCACCAAGACAGCGAACTATGGCTACACCTTC. Amino acid sequence: CASTKTANYGYTF.

The chain carries TRBV19 and TRBJ1-1; 7 bases match TRBD1. The ends lost 5 bases at V and 1 base at J; junction bases unmatched: 7. The CDR3 covers 15 residues. CDR1 is LNHDA, CDR2 SQIVND, per germline (reference sequence). CDR3 amino acids: CASSPHRGRNTEAFF. Here the CDR3 DNA reads TGTGCCAGTAGTCCCCACAGGGGACGGAACACTGAAGCTTTCTTT.

V and J are TRBV19 and TRBJ2-4; 8 bases agree with TRBD2. V was pared by 5 bases and J by 3 bases, with 9 bases of the junction left unmatched. CDR1 and CDR2 (germline): LNHDA, SQIVND (reference sequence). The CDR3 extends over 16 amino acids. CDR3 DNA: TGTGCCAGTAGTGACGAGAGCGGGGGTGGCAAAAACATTCAGTACTTC. Its translation is CASSDESGGGKNIQYF.

The J gene is TRBJ1-1, the V gene TRBV5-1; 7 positions match TRBD1. V lost 4 bases, J lost 9 bases, and 6 bases stayed unmatched. CDR3 size: 12 residues. Germline CDR1 reads SGHRS; CDR2 reads YFSETQ. This CDR3 is CASSLDRSKAFF. The DNA for the CDR3 is TGCGCCAGCAGCCTGGACAGGAGTAAAGCTTTCTTT.

This chain connects TRBV19 to TRBJ2-1; tentative D call: TRBD1 (6 bases). There are 12 residues in the CDR3. Germline V CDR1 and CDR2: LNHDA, SQIVND (reference sequence). Trimming removed 3 bases at V and 9 bases at J, with 9 bases between. In DNA, the CDR3 is TGTGCCAGTAGTATCCGAGGGGGTGAGCAGTTCTTC. Amino acids: CASSIRGGEQFF.

The chain recombines TRBV21-1 with TRBJ2-7; TRBD1 is the table's D call and was not checked against the DNA. TRBV21-1 is reported as a pseudogene. The CDR3 extends over 10 amino acids. CDR3 amino acids: CSPGGYEQYV. The CDR3 region has the DNA TGTTCTCCGGGCGGCTACGAGCAGTACGTC.

The rearrangement uses TRBV7-2 and TRBJ1-2; a weak D match, TRBD1 (6 bases). V was pared by 5 bases and J by 4 bases, with 14 bases between. The CDR3 sequence is 14 residues long. Germline V gene lookup returns CDR1 SGHTA and CDR2 FQGNSA. CDR3 nucleotide sequence: TGTGCCAGCAGCCCCCGGACAGTCCGCTATGGCTACACCTTC. Translating it yields CASSPRTVRYGYTF.

As to this clonotype: The junction departs from the called germline gene at one end, perhaps through a read error. V gene TRBV7-7 combines with J gene TRBJ2-2; the D is unclear. Germline CDR1 is SSHAT and CDR2 is FNYEAQ (reference sequence). CDR3 size: 13 residues. The chain's CDR3 is CASSLVAAGELFF. As DNA, the CDR3 is TGTGCTAGCAGCTTAGTAGCAGCCGGGGAGCTGTTTTTT.

The chain combines TRBV5-5 with TRBJ1-5; no clear D. The CDR3 length is 13 residues. The germline gives CDR1 SGHKS, CDR2 YYEKEE (reference sequence). Trimming removed 3 bases from V and 3 bases from J, with 7 bases in between. CDR3 loop: CASSWGANQPQHF. For the CDR3, the DNA is TGTGCCAGCAGCTGGGGAGCCAATCAGCCCCAGCATTTT.

This clonotype turned up a few times. The chain has TRBV7-2 and TRBJ2-1, with a weak D call TRBD2 (6 bases). The CDR3 contains 12 residues. Per the germline V gene, CDR1 is SGHTA and CDR2 is FQGNSA. V dropped 6 bases and J dropped 7 bases, with 10 bases sitting between them. CDR3 in DNA: TGTGCCAGCAGTTTACGGGGGAATGAGCAGTTCTTC. This encodes CASSLRGNEQFF.

The gene calls are TRBV2 and TRBJ2-7; TRBD2 matches 8 bases. Germline CDR1 SNHLY, CDR2 FYNNEI. After removal of 3 bases from V and 11 bases from J, the junction contained 9 bases not matched to a gene. The length of the CDR3 is 13 residues. The CDR3 loop is CASSDVIAGQKYV. CDR3 DNA: TGTGCCAGCAGTGACGTGATAGCGGGGCAAAAGTACGTC.

V gene TRBV4-2 combines with J gene TRBJ2-3; D possibly uses TRBD1 or TRBD2 (6 bases each). Germline values: CDR1 LGHNA, CDR2 YNFKEQ. This CDR3 is built from 15 residues. Deletions cut 3 bases from V and 1 base from J, with 11 bases between. The CDR3 DNA reads as TGTGCCAGCAGCCAGTCGGGGGCACGCACAGATACGCAGTATTTT. Translation: CASSQSGARTDTQYF.

The chain joins TRBV10-3 to TRBJ1-5, with 8 bases fitting TRBD1. V lost 6 bases, J lost 4 bases, and 2 bases stayed unmatched. The CDR3 runs to 13 residues. CDR1 and CDR2 (germline): ENHRY, SYGVKD. The CDR3 here is CAIRGTGNQPQHF. The CDR3 region has the DNA TGTGCCATCAGGGGGACAGGAAATCAGCCCCAGCATTTT.

This sequence joins TRBV3-1 and TRBJ1-1, with unresolved D. In germline, CDR1 is LGHDT, CDR2 YNNKEL (reference sequence). The CDR3 has 12 amino acids. Deletions cut 2 bases from V and 2 bases from J, with 3 bases between. The CDR3: CASSQSNTEAFF. In DNA form, the CDR3 reads TGTGCCAGCAGCCAATCCAACACTGAAGCTTTCTTT.

The genes are TRBV20-1 and TRBJ2-3; 9 positions agree with TRBD2. Per germline, CDR1 DFQATT and CDR2 SNEGSKA (reference sequence). The CDR3 is 13 amino acids. The CDR3 protein is CRPGGGATDTQYF. The CDR3 nucleotides are TGCAGGCCGGGCGGGGGGGCAACAGATACGCAGTATTTT.

This clonotype was seen once. Sequence at one end of the junction differs from germline and may be a read error. The chain is built from TRBV7-7 and TRBJ2-5, with 9 bases lining up with TRBD1. CDR1 is SSHAT, CDR2 FNYEAQ, per germline (reference sequence). The CDR3 loop spans 15 amino acids. The CDR3 bases are TGTGCTAGCAGCTTAGCGACAGGGGGCCAAGAGACCCAGTACTTC. Translating gives CASSLATGGQETQYF.

The rearrangement links TRBV9 to TRBJ1-1; 10 nucleotides agree with TRBD1. Germline CDR1 SGDLS, CDR2 YYNGEE. V dropped 2 bases and J dropped 0; count of bases not matched to a gene: 1. CDR3 length: 15 amino acids. Here the CDR3 DNA reads TGTGCCAGCAGCGTGACAGGGGGCTTGAACACTGAAGCTTTCTTT. This encodes CASSVTGGLNTEAFF.

The chain combines TRBV29-1 with TRBJ1-1; D is unresolved. Germline CDR1 and CDR2: SQVTM and ANQGSEA. The CDR3 is 13 amino acids. V was cut by 7 bases and J by 3 bases, with 15 bases left in between. In DNA form, the CDR3 reads TGCAGCGCCCAAGTCGGGATTGACACTGAAGCTTTCTTT. Translation: CSAQVGIDTEAFF.

This chain uses TRBV19 with TRBJ2-2; D possibly corresponds to TRBD1 (5 bases). The V gene's germline CDR1 is LNHDA and CDR2 SQIVND (reference sequence). The CDR3 sequence is 15 residues long. V lost 0 bases to trimming and J lost 4 bases, with 9 bases between them. The CDR3 DNA sequence: TGTGCCAGTAGTATAGACAGGGTAGGCACCGGGGAGCTGTTTTTT. Amino acids: CASSIDRVGTGELFF.